Below, 16 T cell receptor beta chains from the same sample are listed, as sequenced in a study of synovial regulatory T cells in juvenile arthritis. Produced via immunoSEQ multiplex PCR; TCRdb's table is partial and in-frame only. The sample totals 8,000 to 10,000 clones. What was sequenced was Treg cells from blood. The subset here: remaining (HLA-DR-negative) circulating blood Treg cells. These receptors originate from a donor younger than 30 with juvenile idiopathic arthritis.

The rearrangement uses TRBV6-6 and TRBJ1-3; TCRdb lists TRBD1, though no DNA is available to test this call. CDR1 is MNHNY and CDR2 is SVGAGI in the germline V gene (reference sequence). This CDR3 region has 12 residues. No DNA is listed. This CDR3 is CASSSTGTPEYF.

The chain uses TRBV7-2 and TRBJ1-3. Germline values: CDR1 SGHTA, CDR2 FQGNSA. This CDR3 is 17 amino acids long. No DNA sequence was recorded. This chain's CDR3 is CASSSPPGGVAGNTIYF.

The chain couples TRBV10-1 to TRBJ2-7; as DNA is missing, the TRBD1 call by TCRdb cannot be tested. Germline V gene sequence: CDR1 WNHNN, CDR2 SYGVQD (reference sequence). The CDR3 loop spans 14 amino acids. The entry carries no DNA sequence. Here the CDR3 reads CASRNRGSAYEQYF.

The chain links TRBV6-4 to TRBJ1-1; TCRdb designates TRBD1, a call that cannot be tested without DNA. The CDR3 has 13 residues. The DNA is not on file. Germline V gene data show CDR1 as MRHNA and CDR2 as SNTAGT. This chain's CDR3 is CASSEAPNTEAFF.

The V gene is TRBV10-3, the J gene TRBJ1-2; TCRdb calls TRBD1, which cannot be checked without DNA. Germline V gene lookup returns CDR1 ENHRY and CDR2 SYGVKD. The CDR3 loop spans 13 amino acids. The nucleotide record is missing. The CDR3 sequence is CAIRQTGPRGYTF.

The rearrangement joins TRBV19 to TRBJ1-5. The germline V gene has CDR1 LNHDA and CDR2 SQIVND (reference sequence). CDR3 length: 13 amino acids. The protein alone is recorded here. CDR3 in amino acids: CASRGEGYQPQHF.

The chain combines TRBV5-4 with TRBJ2-2; the D gene TCRdb calls, TRBD2, cannot be checked with no DNA. Germline CDR1 is SGHNT and CDR2 is YYREEE (reference sequence). This CDR3 comprises 15 residues. No DNA was logged. This CDR3 reads CASSLGGGLTGELFF.

The chain is built from TRBV10-3 and TRBJ2-4; the D call from TCRdb, TRBD2, cannot be confirmed without DNA. Germline CDR1 reads ENHRY; CDR2 reads SYGVKD. The CDR3 extends over 18 amino acids. Only the protein is available. The chain's CDR3 is CAISESSSGGIAKNIQYF.

CDR3 protein: CASSQARGAGVNTEAFF. The chain links TRBV4-1 to TRBJ1-1. The CDR3 length is 17 residues. This entry has no DNA. Germline-derived CDR1 and CDR2 are MGHRA and YSYEKL.

The V and J genes are TRBV10-3 and TRBJ2-7. This CDR3 is 12 amino acids long. No coding sequence is recorded. The germline V gene has CDR1 ENHRY and CDR2 SYGVKD. This CDR3 is CAISVEGNEQYF.

The rearrangement uses TRBV7-3 and TRBJ1-3. The CDR3 has 15 amino acids. No DNA sequence was recorded. The germline CDR1 and CDR2 sequences are SGHTA and FQGTGA. The CDR3 is CASSSSGSSGNTIYF.

The chain employs TRBV4-3 and TRBJ2-7; TCRdb selects TRBD1, and the lack of DNA leaves this call unchecked. Per the germline V gene, CDR1 is LGHNA and CDR2 is YSLEER. The CDR3 is 16 amino acids. No DNA accompanies this entry. CDR3 protein: CASSLQTGLLSYEQYF.

This chain uses TRBV6-5 with TRBJ2-2. The CDR3 runs 15 residues. No DNA appears here. Germline-derived CDR1 and CDR2 are MNHEY and SVGAGI. The CDR3 loop reads CASTPRAAGTGELFF.

The chain recombines TRBV11-2 with TRBJ2-7; TCRdb proposes TRBD2, but this gene call is untestable without DNA. CDR3 length: 15 amino acids. DNA for this receptor is not on file. Germline lookup yields CDR1 SGHAT and CDR2 FQNNGV. This CDR3 reads CASSLVLRGDYEQYF.

The V and J genes are TRBV4-3 and TRBJ1-2; with no DNA, the TCRdb D assignment of TRBD1 cannot be verified. CDR1 LGHNA and CDR2 YSLEER come from the germline V gene. This CDR3 comprises 16 residues. No DNA has been recorded. This chain's CDR3 is CASSQVVRGGSGGYTF.

The V call is TRBV10-3, the J call TRBJ2-6; no DNA is available, so the TRBD1 call from TCRdb remains unchecked. CDR1 ENHRY and CDR2 SYGVKD come from the germline V gene. CDR3 length equals 15 residues. The DNA sequence is not available. CDR3 protein: CASQDRDLGANVLTF.